Following are 30 T cell receptor beta chains from one sample sequenced in a study of shared clonotypes between healthy human individuals. Assay used: immunoSEQ multiplex PCR; TCRdb lists only in-frame clones, some missing. The table lists over a million clones, around 97% of them singletons, with more than 0.9% in the top ten. Material: naive CD4+ T cells sorted from blood. As to subset: CD45RA+ positively selected. The source is a man aged 30 to 39 in good health.

On this clone: The sample holds other DNA sequences that translate to the same CDR3. The chain has TRBV9 and TRBJ2-5; the D is unclear. CDR1 and CDR2 (germline): SGDLS, YYNGEE. This CDR3 is 13 amino acids long. V was clipped by 0 bases and J by 5 bases, with 8 bases between them. This CDR3 is CASSVAPRETQYF. As DNA, the CDR3 is TGTGCCAGCAGCGTAGCTCCCCGGGAGACCCAGTACTTC.

The V call is TRBV19, the J call TRBJ2-5, with 12 bases identical to TRBD1. CDR3 length equals 16 residues. From germline, CDR1 is LNHDA and CDR2 SQIVND (reference sequence). Trimming at V came to 4 bases and at J to 5 bases, leaving 8 bases not matched to a gene. CDR3 amino acids: CASSRDRGRFLETQYF. CDR3 nucleotides: TGTGCCAGTAGTAGGGACAGGGGGCGTTTTCTGGAGACCCAGTACTTC.

V gene TRBV14 combines with J gene TRBJ2-1, with no clear D. The CDR3 runs to 14 residues. The V gene's germline CDR1 is SGHDN and CDR2 FVKESK. Trimming stripped 0 bases from V and 9 bases from J, with 12 bases between. CDR3 in amino acids: CASSQDPPVREQFF. CDR3 sequence (DNA): TGTGCCAGCAGCCAAGATCCCCCGGTTCGTGAGCAGTTCTTC. The variable domain in full, completed from reference TRBV14 and TRBJ2-1, reads EAGVTQFPSHSVIEKGQTVTLRCDPISGHDNLYWYRRVMGKEIKFLLHFVKESKQDESGMPNNRFLAERTGGTYSTLKVQPAELEDSGVYFCASSQDPPVREQFFGPGTRLTVL.

The V call is TRBV18, the J call TRBJ2-2, with 10 bases identical to TRBD1. The CDR3 has 15 amino acids. Trimming removed 0 bases from V and 7 bases from J; junction bases left unmatched: 2. Germline lookup yields CDR1 KGHSH and CDR2 LQKENI. CDR3 in DNA: TGTGCCAGCTCACCACCGGGACAGGGGAACGGGGAGCTGTTTTTT. Amino acid sequence: CASSPPGQGNGELFF.

The rearrangement joins TRBV7-6 to TRBJ2-3; D remains ambiguous. The CDR3 has 13 amino acids. Per germline, CDR1 SGHVS and CDR2 FNYEAQ. V lost 5 bases and J lost 4, with 10 bases in between. CDR3 sequence: CASSQDGPDTQYF. In DNA, the CDR3 is TGTGCCAGCAGCCAAGATGGGCCAGATACGCAGTATTTT.

This clone was counted a single time. This chain uses TRBV6-4 with TRBJ1-2, with no clear D. Germline V gene data show CDR1 as MRHNA and CDR2 as SNTAGT. Trimming pared 3 bases from V and 8 bases from J, leaving 13 bases between. CDR3 length: 13 amino acids. CDR3 sequence (DNA): TGTGCCAGCAGTGAGCGGGGTACCGCGGGCTACACCTTC. Protein product: CASSERGTAGYTF.

There are a few counts of this clone. The V gene is TRBV9, the J gene TRBJ2-1; D tentatively fits TRBD1 or TRBD2 (5 bases each). Deletions cut 1 base from V and 7 bases from J, with 12 bases between. Looked up from germline, CDR1 is SGDLS and CDR2 is YYNGEE. CDR3 length: 14 amino acids. CDR3 loop: CASSVFPEGNEQFF. The DNA of the CDR3 is TGTGCCAGCAGCGTATTCCCAGAGGGGAATGAGCAGTTCTTC. Filled out from reference TRBV9 and TRBJ2-1, the complete variable domain reads DSGVTQTPKHLITATGQRVTLRCSPRSGDLSVYWYQQSLDQGLQFLIQYYNGEERAKGNILERFSAQQFPDLHSELNLSSLELGDSALYFCASSVFPEGNEQFFGPGTRLTVL.

The chain employs TRBV18 and TRBJ1-2; maybe TRBD1 (5 bases). From germline, CDR1 is KGHSH and CDR2 LQKENI. The CDR3 contains 15 residues. V was shortened by 4 bases and J by 1 base, with 13 bases between the two germline ends. The CDR3 bases are TGTGCCAGCTCACTCCGGCCAGGACATAACTATGGCTACACCTTC. It yields the protein CASSLRPGHNYGYTF.

The J gene is TRBJ2-7, the V gene TRBV28, with D perhaps matching TRBD1 or TRBD2 (5 bases each). The V and J ends lost 1 base and 6 bases respectively, with 25 bases between them. CDR1 and CDR2 (germline): MDHEN, SYDVKM. The CDR3 spans 18 residues. The CDR3 bases are TGTGCCAGCAGTTTATTCCCTCCGGGGCCAAACCCAGCATCCGAGCAGTACTTC. Translating it yields CASSLFPPGPNPASEQYF.

The V and J genes are TRBV5-1 and TRBJ2-7; 10 positions match TRBD1. The trim removed 5 bases at V and 4 bases at J, leaving 3 bases unmatched. Germline V gene data show CDR1 as SGHRS and CDR2 as YFSETQ. The CDR3 is 13 residues long. CDR3 sequence reads: CASRGQGYYEQYF. The CDR3, as DNA: TGCGCCAGCAGGGGACAGGGGTATTACGAGCAGTACTTC.

The V gene is TRBV18, the J gene TRBJ2-7, with D possibly being TRBD1 (6 bases). Trimming took off 0 bases at V and 6 bases at J, with 18 bases between the two ends. Germline V CDR1 and CDR2: KGHSH, LQKENI. The CDR3 is made up of 16 amino acids. CDR3 loop: CASSPPTRGGVGEQYF. CDR3 nucleotide sequence: TGTGCCAGCTCACCACCGACCAGGGGCGGAGTAGGCGAGCAGTACTTC. Variable domain in full (rest from reference TRBV18 and TRBJ2-7): NAGVMQNPRHLVRRRGQEARLRCSPMKGHSHVYWYRQLPEEGLKFMVYLQKENIIDESGMPKERFSAEFPKEGPSILRIQQVVRGDSAAYFCASSPPTRGGVGEQYFGPGTRLTVT.

The V and J genes are TRBV25-1 and TRBJ2-1, with D unclear. Between the trimmed V and J ends, which lost 6 bases and 10 bases, there was a span of 7 bases. CDR1 is MGHDK, CDR2 SYGVNS, per germline. The CDR3 length is 10 residues. In DNA, the CDR3 is TGTGCCAGCAGAAACGGAGAGCAGTTCTTC. Its translation is CASRNGEQFF.

The chain employs TRBV7-2 and TRBJ1-4; TRBD1 agrees at 7 bases. The V and J ends lost 3 bases and 7 bases, in that order; junction bases with no gene match: 8. The CDR3 runs to 15 residues. Germline lookup yields CDR1 SGHTA and CDR2 FQGNSA. CDR3 nucleotide sequence: TGTGCCAGCAGCTTCCCACCGGGACAGCGTGAAAAACTGTTTTTT. It yields the protein CASSFPPGQREKLFF.

The gene calls are TRBV5-8 and TRBJ2-3; TRBD2 matches 12 bases. This CDR3 region has 19 residues. CDR1 is SGHTS and CDR2 is YDEGEE in the germline V gene. Germline trimming cut 3 bases from V and 2 bases from J; bases unmatched to any gene: 13. The CDR3 loop reads CASSYLLAGGPRDTDTQYF. The CDR3 region has the DNA TGTGCCAGCAGCTACCTTCTAGCGGGAGGGCCCCGGGACACAGATACGCAGTATTTT.

The genes are TRBV28 and TRBJ2-7; tentatively, D is TRBD1 (5 bases). Per the germline V gene, CDR1 is MDHEN and CDR2 is SYDVKM. The CDR3 sequence is 13 residues long. V lost 4 bases and J lost 7, with 14 bases in between. The CDR3 reads CASSSPGIGEQYF. In DNA form, the CDR3 reads TGTGCCAGCAGTTCGCCAGGGATTGGGGAGCAGTACTTC.

This chain joins TRBV6-5 and TRBJ1-2, with TRBD1 as a possible D gene (6 bases). CDR3 length: 12 amino acids. Germline values: CDR1 MNHEY, CDR2 SVGAGI. V shed 6 bases and J shed 7 bases, with 12 bases lying between them. The CDR3 nucleotides are TGTGCCAGCAGCTATCGAGGGGGTGGCTACACCTTC. It is translated as CASSYRGGGYTF.

The gene calls are TRBV7-2 and TRBJ1-2, with TRBD1 identical over 7 bases. Per germline, CDR1 SGHTA and CDR2 FQGNSA. Losses at the gene ends were 0 bases for V and 7 bases for J; bases not matched to a gene: 8. This CDR3 contains 15 residues. The CDR3 here is CASSLAQGGVLGYTF. CDR3 nucleotide sequence: TGTGCCAGCAGCTTAGCGCAGGGGGGCGTCCTTGGCTACACCTTC.

The chain is built from TRBV11-2 and TRBJ2-3; no clear D gene. The CDR3 has 11 residues. Per germline, CDR1 SGHAT and CDR2 FQNNGV. V was pared by 5 bases and J by 8 bases, with 8 bases between. CDR3 in amino acids: CASSPYSTQYF. The DNA of the CDR3 is TGTGCCAGCAGCCCTTATAGTACGCAGTATTTT.

V gene TRBV27 combines with J gene TRBJ2-2; 7 nucleotides match TRBD1. Germline V gene lookup returns CDR1 MNHEY and CDR2 SMNVEV (reference sequence). The junction had 4 bases not matched to a gene; V was cut back by 6 bases and J by 0 bases. The CDR3 sequence is 15 residues long. CDR3 DNA: TGTGCCAGCAGCGACGGACAGGCGAACACCGGGGAGCTGTTTTTT. Residues: CASSDGQANTGELFF.

This chain connects TRBV10-2 to TRBJ1-4; D remains unclear. There are 14 residues in the CDR3. Trimming took off 8 bases at V and 8 bases at J, with 18 bases between the two ends. CDR1 is WSHSY and CDR2 is SAAADI in the germline V gene. In nucleotides, the CDR3 is TGCGCCAGCGGGGTGAGCTCCCGAGGGGAAAAACTGTTTTTT. As protein: CASGVSSRGEKLFF.

The chain carries TRBV5-1 and TRBJ2-5; D call uncertain. Germline V CDR1 and CDR2: SGHRS, YFSETQ. The CDR3 extends over 13 amino acids. V was cut by 5 bases and J by 1 base, with 9 bases left in between. The CDR3 DNA reads TGCGCCAGCAGTAGTGTTACCCAAGAGACCCAGTACTTC. Its translation: CASSSVTQETQYF.

The chain has TRBV7-2 and TRBJ2-5, with a tentative D call TRBD1 (7 bases). Trimming shortened V by 2 bases and J by 1 base, and 14 bases separated the two germline ends. The V gene's germline CDR1 is SGHTA and CDR2 FQGNSA. The CDR3 consists of 16 residues. The CDR3 region is CASSLTRGAFQETQYF. The CDR3 DNA reads as TGTGCCAGCAGCTTAACCAGGGGGGCCTTCCAAGAGACCCAGTACTTC.

The chain links TRBV18 to TRBJ2-3; 11 bases agree with TRBD1. Germline loops: CDR1 KGHSH, CDR2 LQKENI. CDR3 length equals 16 residues. The junction had 6 bases not matched to a gene; V was cut back by 5 bases and J by 2 bases. The CDR3 sequence: CASSNGQGASTDTQYF. The CDR3 DNA follows: TGTGCCAGCTCAAATGGACAGGGGGCGTCCACAGATACGCAGTATTTT.

The chain joins TRBV10-3 to TRBJ1-4; D unresolved. Germline V CDR1 and CDR2: ENHRY, SYGVKD. The CDR3 has 15 residues. Deletions cut 6 bases from V and 8 bases from J, with 19 bases between. For the CDR3, the DNA is TGTGCCATCAGCCCTGCCGGTAGGGTGAACGAAAAACTGTTTTTT. Translation gives CAISPAGRVNEKLFF.

A note on this clone: The same CDR3 arises from other DNA sequences in this sample as well. The rearrangement uses TRBV5-1 and TRBJ2-2; D perhaps matches TRBD1 (5 bases). The CDR3 has 13 residues. V was trimmed by 4 bases and J by 3 bases, leaving 7 bases between them. Germline V gene data show CDR1 as SGHRS and CDR2 as YFSETQ. The CDR3 here is CASSGQDTGELFF. The CDR3 DNA sequence: TGCGCCAGCAGCGGACAAGACACCGGGGAGCTGTTTTTT. Drawing the rest from reference TRBV5-1 and TRBJ2-2, the complete variable domain is KAGVTQTPRYLIKTRGQQVTLSCSPISGHRSVSWYQQTPGQGLQFLFEYFSETQRNKGNFPGRFSGRQFSNSRSEMNVSTLELGDSALYLCASSGQDTGELFFGEGSRLTVL.

The chain has TRBV18 and TRBJ1-2; D gene unclear. CDR1 KGHSH and CDR2 LQKENI come from the germline V gene. V was trimmed by 5 bases and J by 5 bases, leaving 9 bases between them. This CDR3 spans 12 amino acids. CDR3 protein: CASSVQGYGYTF. The CDR3, as DNA: TGTGCCAGCTCAGTTCAAGGATATGGCTACACCTTC.

The chain employs TRBV19 and TRBJ2-1; 13 bases align to TRBD2. CDR1 LNHDA and CDR2 SQIVND come from the germline V gene (reference sequence). Losses at the gene ends were 4 bases for V and 8 bases for J; bases not matched to a gene: 5. This CDR3 spans 15 amino acids. The DNA of the CDR3 is TGTGCCAGTAGTACGGGACTAGCGGGATACGATGAGCAGTTCTTC. Translation: CASSTGLAGYDEQFF.

The chain employs TRBV5-4 and TRBJ2-7; D is possibly TRBD2 (5 bases). CDR3 length: 16 residues. The ends were cut back, 2 bases at V and 5 bases at J, with 20 bases in the middle. CDR1 is SGHNT and CDR2 is YYREEE in the germline V gene (reference sequence). The CDR3 nucleotides are TGTGCCAGCAGCTTATATTCTTGGACTGCACCCAACGAGCAGTACTTC. This encodes CASSLYSWTAPNEQYF.

The chain links TRBV6-1 to TRBJ1-3; D gene ambiguous. CDR1 MNHNS and CDR2 SASEGT come from the germline V gene. The CDR3 totals 16 residues. The V and J ends lost 4 bases and 0 bases respectively, with 13 bases between them. CDR3 in DNA: TGTGCCAGCAGTGGGCTGGGGATGGGCTCTGGAAACACCATATATTTT. Encoded protein: CASSGLGMGSGNTIYF.

The chain has TRBV4-3 and TRBJ1-2, with TRBD1 as a possible D gene (6 bases). V lost 3 bases to trimming and J lost 4 bases, with 9 bases between them. The CDR3 is 13 residues long. Germline CDR1 is LGHNA and CDR2 is YSLEER. CDR3 loop: CASSQQGTYGYTF. In DNA form, the CDR3 reads TGCGCCAGCAGCCAGCAGGGGACCTATGGCTACACCTTC.